The rows below give T cell receptor beta chains drawn from one sample of a study of blood T cells in healthy people across ages. One entry per CDR3 protein results from TCRdb running MiXCR on the 5' RACE reads. The sample consists of over 1,200,000 distinct CDR3 sequences, 59% of them appearing once. Material for sequencing was blood. These receptors came from a man between 18 and 35 years old in good health. CDR3s include the opening cysteine and the closing phenylalanine or tryptophan. The D gene is left open where the match is weak. The size field is filled for only some rows; it gives once, few, many or a size class.

CASRHDRTYEQYF TGTGCCAGCAGGCACGACAGAACCTACGAGCAGTACTTC NA TRBV12-3/TRBV12-4 few TRBJ2-7
CASSQDWGERTDTQYF TGTGCCAGCAGCCAAGATTGGGGTGAGCGCACAGATACGCAGTATTTT NA TRBV4-2 NA TRBJ2-3
CASSLTGESEAFF TGTGCCAGCAGCTTGACAGGGGAAAGTGAAGCTTTCTTT TRBD1 TRBV7-9 NA TRBJ1-1
CSGSGRALYNEQFF TGCAGCGGAAGCGGGAGGGCCCTCTACAATGAGCAGTTCTTC TRBD2 TRBV29-1 NA TRBJ2-1
CASSPAVEQYF TGTGCCAGCAGTCCCGCCGTCGAGCAGTACTTC NA TRBV6-6 few TRBJ2-7
CAWSGESYEQYF TGTGCCTGGAGTGGTGAAAGCTACGAGCAGTACTTC NA TRBV30 NA TRBJ2-7
CASSQDWRAGAYNEQFF TGTGCCAGCAGCCAAGATTGGAGGGCGGGGGCTTACAATGAGCAGTTCTTC NA TRBV4-2 NA TRBJ2-1
CAIIAEGDTQYF TGTGCCATCATAGCCGAAGGGGATACGCAGTATTTT NA TRBV10-3 NA TRBJ2-3
CASSFIEGNQPQHF TGTGCCAGCAGTTTCATAGAGGGCAATCAGCCCCAGCATTTT NA TRBV12-3/TRBV12-4 few TRBJ1-5
CASSQDPRDVSYNEQFF TGCGCCAGCAGCCAAGATCCCCGGGACGTCTCCTACAATGAGCAGTTCTTC NA TRBV4-1 NA TRBJ2-1
CASSQDSARGIGEQYF TGTGCCAGCAGCCAAGACTCGGCTAGGGGGATTGGGGAGCAGTACTTC NA TRBV4-2 NA TRBJ2-7
CASSQEHRGHEQYF TGCGCCAGCAGCCAAGAACACAGGGGCCACGAGCAGTACTTC TRBD1 TRBV4-3 NA TRBJ2-7
CASSLTHRGNGYTF TGTGCCAGCAGCTTGACTCACAGGGGGAATGGCTACACCTTC TRBD1 TRBV5-6 NA TRBJ1-2
CARSLRGGQTDTQYF TGTGCCAGAAGCTTACGGGGGGGACAAACAGATACGCAGTATTTT TRBD2 TRBV4-2 few TRBJ2-3
CASSRAETASNSPLHF TGCGCCAGCAGCCGGGCAGAGACAGCTTCGAATTCACCCCTCCACTTT NA TRBV4-1 few TRBJ1-6
CASTNGDFSYNEQFF TGTGCCAGCACCAATGGGGACTTCTCCTACAATGAGCAGTTCTTC NA TRBV6-2/TRBV6-3 NA TRBJ2-1
CAIKGTWSYEQYF TGTGCCATCAAGGGGACGTGGAGTTACGAGCAGTACTTC NA TRBV10-3 NA TRBJ2-7
CASSKGLGATNYGYTF TGTGCCAGCAGCAAAGGGTTGGGGGCCACTAACTATGGCTACACCTTC NA TRBV21-1 NA TRBJ1-2
CASGAGAETQYF TGTGCCAGCGGAGCAGGGGCCGAGACCCAGTACTTC NA TRBV12-3/TRBV12-4 NA TRBJ2-5
CSARGKGALRADTQYF TGCAGTGCTAGAGGCAAGGGGGCGTTGAGGGCAGATACGCAGTATTTT TRBD1 TRBV20-1 few TRBJ2-3
CASSESQAGATSGDTQYF TGTGCCAGCAGTGAAAGTCAAGCGGGGGCGACCTCCGGAGATACGCAGTATTTT TRBD2 TRBV25-1 many TRBJ2-3
CASSHEVSTEAFF TGTGCCAGCAGTCACGAGGTGAGCACTGAAGCTTTCTTT NA TRBV25-1 NA TRBJ1-1
CSVVPGHEQFF TGCAGCGTTGTACCGGGTCATGAGCAGTTCTTC NA TRBV29-1 few TRBJ2-1
CSGREGSLEQYF TGCAGCGGGCGGGAGGGTTCGCTCGAGCAGTACTTC TRBD2 TRBV29-1 few TRBJ2-7
CASCQRVLGEQYF TGTGCCAGCTGTCAAAGGGTTCTCGGCGAGCAGTACTTC NA TRBV12-3/TRBV12-4 NA TRBJ2-7
CASSPTGVQTYEQFF TGTGCCAGCAGCCCCACCGGAGTACAGACCTATGAGCAGTTCTTC NA TRBV7-2 NA TRBJ2-1
CASSYKSEEFF TGTGCCAGCAGCTACAAGTCGGAGGAGTTCTTC NA TRBV11-2 NA TRBJ2-1
CSASWGSQETQYF TGCAGTGCTAGTTGGGGTAGCCAAGAGACCCAGTACTTC NA TRBV20-1 NA TRBJ2-5
CASSELANTDTQYF TGCGCCAGCAGTGAGTTAGCGAACACAGATACGCAGTATTTT NA TRBV10-1 NA TRBJ2-3
CASSQGLGQGLRSSYEQYF TGCGCCAGCAGCCAAGGATTGGGACAGGGTCTTAGGAGCTCCTACGAGCAGTACTTC TRBD1 TRBV4-3 few TRBJ2-7
CASSYSVGGNNEQYF TGTGCCAGCAGTTACTCTGTGGGAGGGAACAATGAGCAGTACTTC TRBD2 TRBV6-5 NA TRBJ2-4
CASSLRYNSPLHF TGTGCCAGCAGTCTGCGTTATAATTCACCCCTCCACTTT NA TRBV12-3/TRBV12-4 few TRBJ1-6
CSARDRGEGLYEQYF TGCAGTGCTAGAGATAGGGGGGAGGGCCTCTACGAGCAGTACTTC NA TRBV20-1 few TRBJ2-7
CASRDRSADTQYF TGTGCCAGCAGGGACAGGAGCGCAGATACGCAGTATTTT TRBD1 TRBV7-6 NA TRBJ2-3
CASRRDRRYEQYF TGTGCCAGCAGGAGGGACAGACGCTACGAGCAGTACTTC TRBD1 TRBV28 NA TRBJ2-7